Sequencing of this TCR beta chain was carried out in a study of CD4 T cells in relation to SARS-CoV-2 and coronaviruses. The overall study: Negative control cultures got HIV-1 Nef peptides or no peptide. The HLA restriction of the shared crossreactive spike epitopes was mapped.

A word on this clone: The target antigen is unknown.

CDR3 length equals 16 residues. Trimming took 2 bases from V and 4 from J; bases not matched to a gene: 9. Germline CDR1 MGHRA, CDR2 YSYEKL. Before the COVID-19 pandemic, during about 2010-2019, CD4+ T cells were taken from unexposed donors. After approximately 10 days of culture, CD4+ T cells were isolated. As cell numbers allowed, unexposed-donor CD4+ T cells faced SARS-CoV-2 S/N and four cold-coronavirus spikes. Some 1.9 million PBMCs per well were cultured with about 9.4 IU/ml IL-2. The data were produced by immunoSEQ multiplex PCR, yet TCRdb's version contains in-frame clones alone and is incomplete. The table records tens of thousands of clones, more than 70% of them present only once.

V is TRBV4-1 and J is TRBJ2-7, with 9 bases aligning to TRBD2. Sequenced sample: CD4+ T cells from PBMCs, cultured in vitro. The receptor comes from a human donor in good health. The CDR3: CASSQTLSGRGYEQYF. The CDR3 DNA reads as TGCGCCAGCAGCCAAACCCTTAGCGGGAGAGGATACGAGCAGTACTTC.